This T cell receptor beta chain was sequenced in a study of cytomegalovirus exposure and HLA in healthy donors (dated by TCRdb to the late 2010s). With regard to the full study: An earlier analysis of approximately 550 of the donors reported 250 to 300 Gb of sequence data and more than 90 million unique TCR beta sequences from about 180 million T cells. Around 320 gigabases of sequencing data and 78 million or so unique TCR sequences were included in an early release covering roughly 600 HLA-typed donors. The genetic ancestry cluster associated with self-reported Caucasian donors included roughly 84% of the approximately 400 genotyped donors. The study was designed to test whether signatures of past pathogen exposure could be identified by cataloging public T cell receptors. The T cell repertoires of 670 or so subjects were profiled by immunosequencing and related to cytomegalovirus serostatus. Along with the approximately 700-subject first cohort, a separate validation cohort of over a hundred different subjects was used. To predict cytomegalovirus infection status, the study combined high-throughput TCR immunosequencing, statistical association of individual TCRs with disease status, and machine learning. To study patterns of TCR occurrence, a later analysis re-analyzed previously published TCR beta repertoires from several hundred donors and added high-resolution HLA genotyping. Rather than drawing on any new phenotypic data, the later analysis identified candidate immune exposures from TCR beta sequences and the way those sequences occurred across donors. An earlier analysis of 587 of the donors applied high-throughput TCR beta sequencing to assess whether each TCR beta V gene segment acted as functional or pseudogenic. Donor age, sex, ethnicity and CMV serostatus were compiled together with the repertoire data. In a later genetic analysis, genome-wide SNP genotypes for about three fifths of the roughly 670 donors were used, and that subset was treated as a discovery cohort. Every repertoire in the discovery cohort had been generated on one and the same sequencing platform. HLA typing included class I and class II loci at four-digit resolution. The number of typed donors differed by locus: about 629-630 for A, B, C, DRB1 and DQB1; 522 for DQA1; over 600 for DPA1; and roughly 490 for DPB1. Because of strong linkage in the cohort, four to six DR-DQ haplotypes were treated as single units for association and clustering. Among some 410 genotyped donors of the cohort, an average of around 240,000 unique TCR beta nucleotide sequences were sequenced per donor, roughly 20% of them non-productive. Here is what the overall study found, with its caveats: In vitro tests confirmed that a few of the cytomegalovirus-associated TCR beta chains recognize cytomegalovirus antigens. Presence/absence analyses assumed roughly uniform sequencing depth across donors, an assumption that may not hold. A later analysis found that TCR association rates varied across HLA loci, with DRB1 alleles showing the most associated TCRs and HLA-C alleles the fewest. A further reported finding was that TCR beta sequences accurately predicted the HLA-A and HLA-B alleles for most subjects in the first cohort. In both the original and validation cohorts, the classifier was reported to diagnose cytomegalovirus status with high specificity and sensitivity. Because HLA typing was unavailable for some donors at each locus, only the typed subset was used in association tests. The only immune exposure information available for the cohort was CMV serostatus. A later analysis reported that several top co-occurrence clusters appeared linked to parvovirus B19, influenza, CMV and Epstein-Barr virus. Because counts were too low, roughly 18 rarely observed V segments, including chromosome 9 orphons, were left out of the earlier analysis of about 500 of the donors. When HLA alleles, especially DR and DQ, strongly co-occurred, attributing TCR associations to individual alleles was difficult. The study listed 164 TCR beta chains as associated with cytomegalovirus. A later analysis found that most CMV-associated TCR beta chains appeared HLA-restricted, with HLA associations seemingly driven largely by CMV exposure. According to a later genetic analysis, donors in an Asian-associated ancestry cluster had fewer N-insertions in productive TCRs than the roughly 700-donor mean. Because the 87-base-pair reads could not distinguish some IMGT-functional V segments, including TRBV6-2 and TRBV6-3, those segments were excluded. In a later genetic analysis, a missense DCLRE1C variant was associated with V-gene and J-gene trimming of TCR beta chains, and the association was replicated in an independent cohort. In an earlier analysis of under 600 of the donors, most TCR beta V segments were observed in productive rearrangements about 87% or about 30% of the time, broadly matching IMGT annotations. A group of highly shared sequence variants was considered likely to be a technical artifact of the sequencing pipeline. While some public TCRs were present in many individuals, most TCR sequences turned up only very rarely across donors. A later analysis found that HLA-associated TCR beta chains were more clonally expanded and had lower generation probabilities than equally common non-associated chains. In this cohort, only TCR beta chains were sequenced, and detectable features were limited by the absence of alpha or paired-chain data. It was suggested by the authors that the approach could potentially be generalized to other disease states and immunological phenotypes. Linkage disequilibrium might explain the correlated functional status among segregating V segments, but an unknown experimental factor could not be excluded. Specific HLA alleles were associated with roughly 16,000 TCR beta sequences at a false discovery rate of 0.05 in a later analysis.

Clipping removes 6 bases from V and 0 bases from J, with 3 as the unmatched junction base count. From a lookup of the germline V gene, CDR1 and CDR2 are ENHRY and SYGVKD. The CDR3 contains 14 residues, cysteine and phenylalanine counted. The kept DNA is CDR3 alone, 42 bases in frame from the first base. The cohort consisted of 600 to 750 healthy bone marrow donors. At the time of sampling, all cohort members were nominally healthy, though unrecorded immune exposures were likely present. The donor tested CMV seropositive, placing the donor among the 310 or so seropositive members of the cohort. A peripheral blood sample was collected from each donor, and TCR beta sequencing was performed on peripheral blood mononuclear cells. Genomic DNA was extracted from the blood cell samples with the Qiagen DNeasy Blood Extraction Kit. Comment on this clone: Its antigen is unknown. Base qualities are not provided; no much larger clone lies one nucleotide away.

To prepare the library, the immunoSEQ multiplex PCR assay was applied. The multiplex PCR relied on a mix of 60 forward primers for TCR Vbeta segments and 13 reverse primers for TCR Jbeta segments. The CDR3 region of rearranged TCR beta genes was amplified from genomic DNA by a multiplex PCR assay. On the Illumina HiSeq System, the amplified TCR beta libraries were sequenced as 87-base-pair reads. Per the authors' processing: In a later analysis, tens of millions of unique TCR beta chains were counted across the 500 to 850 repertoires, and about 10 million of these chains were shared by at least two donors. To remove PCR and sequencing errors, raw reads were error-corrected and collapsed into unique sequences using a nearest-neighbor algorithm that merged closely related sequences. To assign V, D and J gene segments, CDR3 sequences were aligned to IMGT reference sequences. For a sequence to be retained, a match of at least six nucleotides was required to both a V gene segment and a J gene segment. Rearrangements were called productive when the CDR3 lacked stop codons and stayed in frame with V and J; all others were non-productive. Following IMGT convention, CDR3 was defined as the stretch from the second conserved V-encoded cysteine up to the conserved J-encoded phenylalanine. Sequences without an unambiguous match to a single V gene segment were excluded from the earlier analysis of approximately 560 of the donors. In an earlier analysis of 587 of the donors, V segments were called functional above 56.7% productive rearrangements and were called segregating when the between-donor standard deviation exceeded 5%. A statistical classification framework was developed to diagnose cytomegalovirus status using the catalog of TCR beta chain sequences. V and J gene assignment, in a later analysis, came from comparing TCR nucleotide sequences with IMGT/GENE-DB human TR gene sequences. The TCRdist pipeline was used in a later analysis to assign CDR3 sequences and most-parsimonious VDJ recombination scenarios. In a later analysis, each TCR beta chain was defined by its CDR3 amino acid sequence together with its V-gene family, and reads lacking a unique V-gene family were excluded. In a later analysis, several hundred highly shared, low-generation-probability nucleotide sequences were removed to address suspected cross-contamination and a sequencing artifact. In a later analysis, a clonal expansion index was calculated for each public chain from normalized within-repertoire ranks of inferred template counts. In a later analysis, generation probabilities were computed with a VDJ recombination model fitted to out-of-frame rearrangements, and the resulting probabilities were checked against IGoR. In a later analysis, TCR-TCR, TCR-HLA and TCR-CMV co-occurrence was scored with hypergeometric tests, and a repertoire-size bias correction was applied to TCR pairs. In a later analysis, false discovery rates were estimated by permuting HLA or CMV assignments 20 times. In a later analysis, co-occurring TCRs were grouped using DBSCAN, with TCRdist sequence similarity added in when clustering inside HLA-allele-positive subsets. Co-occurrence clustering excluded repertoires with fewer than 30,000 or more than 120,000 public chains, plus five with anomalous nucleotide sharing. TCRdb carries this immuneACCESS record with in-frame sequences only. Its versions omit some clonotypes, under half of them owing to an unresolved V gene in the studies checked, with the rest unexplained. V, J and clone size are those of that table, while D and trimming were read from the DNA. The sample table records some 90,000 clones; around four fifths of these occur just once. The ten largest make up under 5% of the sample.

Recombination connected TRBV10-3 to TRBJ2-7; 9 central nucleotides agree with TRBD2. The source is a male donor in good health and CMV-seropositive. The specimen sequenced was PBMCs. The CDR3: CAIRASGNSYEQYF. The nucleotides read TGTGCCATCAGGGCTAGCGGGAACTCCTACGAGCAGTACTTC.